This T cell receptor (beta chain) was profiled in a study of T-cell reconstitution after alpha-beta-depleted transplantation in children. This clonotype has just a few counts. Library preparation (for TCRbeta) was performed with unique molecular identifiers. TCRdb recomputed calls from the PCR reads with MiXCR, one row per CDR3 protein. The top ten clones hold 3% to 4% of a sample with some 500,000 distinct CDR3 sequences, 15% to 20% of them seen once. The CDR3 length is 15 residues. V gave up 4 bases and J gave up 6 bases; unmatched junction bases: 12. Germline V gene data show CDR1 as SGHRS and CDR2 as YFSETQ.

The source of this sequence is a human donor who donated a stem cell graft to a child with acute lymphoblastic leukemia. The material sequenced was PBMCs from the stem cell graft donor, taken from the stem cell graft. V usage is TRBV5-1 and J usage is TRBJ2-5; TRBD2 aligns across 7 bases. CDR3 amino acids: CASSERLASGQTQYF. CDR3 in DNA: TGCGCCAGCAGCGAGAGACTAGCTTCAGGTCAGACCCAGTACTTC. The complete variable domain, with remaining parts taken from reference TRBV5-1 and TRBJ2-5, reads KAGVTQTPRYLIKTRGQQVTLSCSPISGHRSVSWYQQTPGQGLQFLFEYFSETQRNKGNFPGRFSGRQFSNSRSEMNVSTLELGDSALYLCASSERLASGQTQYFGPGTRLLVL.